This TCR beta chain was recovered during a study of OX40 agonist ivuxolimab in advanced cancers. CDR3 length equals 14 residues. The V segment lost 7 bases and the J segment 6 bases; nucleotides outside the gene matches: 9. CDR1 LNHDA and CDR2 SQIVND come from the germline V gene (reference sequence). This table comes from immunoSEQ multiplex PCR, and its TCRdb copy is limited to in-frame clones, with some not included. The data contain almost 35,000 clones, roughly 80% of them singletons. The clonotype comes from an adult with an advanced solid tumor such as melanoma, head and neck, liver or kidney cancer. The chain recombines TRBV19 with TRBJ1-5, with TRBD1 matching 7 bases. The sample consisted of CD4+ or CD8+ T cells sorted from blood, taken in a trial of the OX40 agonist ivuxolimab. In DNA, the CDR3 is TGTGCCAGTACCCCCTGGGACAGTGTTCAGCCCCAGCATTTT. It translates to CASTPWDSVQPQHF.